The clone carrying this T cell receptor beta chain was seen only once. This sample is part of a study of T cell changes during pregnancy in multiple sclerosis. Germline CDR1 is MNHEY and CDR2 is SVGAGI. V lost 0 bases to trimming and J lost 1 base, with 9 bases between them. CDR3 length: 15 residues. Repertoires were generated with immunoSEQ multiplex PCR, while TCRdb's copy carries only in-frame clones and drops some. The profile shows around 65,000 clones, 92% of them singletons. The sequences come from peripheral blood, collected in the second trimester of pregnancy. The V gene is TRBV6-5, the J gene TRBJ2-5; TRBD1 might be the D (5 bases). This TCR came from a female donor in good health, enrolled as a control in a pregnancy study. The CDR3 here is CASSYSGHPQETQYF. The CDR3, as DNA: TGTGCCAGCAGTTACTCGGGGCATCCCCAAGAGACCCAGTACTTC.